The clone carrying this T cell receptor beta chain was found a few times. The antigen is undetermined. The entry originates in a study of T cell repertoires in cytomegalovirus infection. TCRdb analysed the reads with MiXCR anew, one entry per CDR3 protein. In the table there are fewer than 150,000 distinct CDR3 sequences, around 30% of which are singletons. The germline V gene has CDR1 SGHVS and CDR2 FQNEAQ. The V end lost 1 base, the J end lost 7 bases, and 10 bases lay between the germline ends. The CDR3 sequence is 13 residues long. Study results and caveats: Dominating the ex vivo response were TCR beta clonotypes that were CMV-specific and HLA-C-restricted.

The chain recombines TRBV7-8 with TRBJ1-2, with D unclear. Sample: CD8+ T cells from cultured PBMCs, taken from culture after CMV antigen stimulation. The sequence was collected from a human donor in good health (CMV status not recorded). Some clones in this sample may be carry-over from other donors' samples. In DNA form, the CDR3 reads TGTGCCAGCAGCTTAGGCTCGGTTGGTGGCTACACCTTC. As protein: CASSLGSVGGYTF.